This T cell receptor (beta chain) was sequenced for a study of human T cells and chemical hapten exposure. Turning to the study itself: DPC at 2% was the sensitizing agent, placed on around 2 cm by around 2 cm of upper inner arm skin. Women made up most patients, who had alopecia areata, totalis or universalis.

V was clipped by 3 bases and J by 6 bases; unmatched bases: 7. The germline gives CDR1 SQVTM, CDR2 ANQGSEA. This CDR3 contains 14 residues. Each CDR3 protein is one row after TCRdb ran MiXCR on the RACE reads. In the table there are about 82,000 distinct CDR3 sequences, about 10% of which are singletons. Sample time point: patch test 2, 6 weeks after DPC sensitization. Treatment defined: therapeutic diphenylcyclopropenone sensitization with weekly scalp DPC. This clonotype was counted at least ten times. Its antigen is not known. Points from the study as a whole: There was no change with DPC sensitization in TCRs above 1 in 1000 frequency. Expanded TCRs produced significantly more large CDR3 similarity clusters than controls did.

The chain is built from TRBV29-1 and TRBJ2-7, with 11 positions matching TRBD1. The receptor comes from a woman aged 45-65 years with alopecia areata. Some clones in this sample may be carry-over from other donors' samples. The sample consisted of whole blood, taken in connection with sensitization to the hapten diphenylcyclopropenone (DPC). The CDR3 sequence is CSVEVGQGASEQYF. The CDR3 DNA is TGCAGCGTTGAGGTTGGACAGGGGGCTTCCGAGCAGTACTTC.